Here is one TCR beta chain with its context. This specimen belongs to a study of control samples from healthy donors and cancer patients. This CDR3 has 14 amino acids. Germline V gives CDR1 SNHLY, CDR2 FYNNEI. Unmatched junction bases numbered 9, after V lost 6 bases and J lost 5 bases. Only in-frame clones appear in the TCRdb table, and some are missing; sequencing was by immunoSEQ multiplex PCR. The table shows some 150,000 clones, with around 94% occurring only once. Sequencing was performed on PBMCs. The sequence derives from a man aged 55 to 70 with colorectal cancer. V gene TRBV2 combines with J gene TRBJ2-5, with 7 bases lining up with TRBD2. The CDR3 sequence is CASSPMGGRETQYF. The DNA of the CDR3 is TGTGCCAGCAGCCCTATGGGGGGGAGGGAGACCCAGTACTTC.